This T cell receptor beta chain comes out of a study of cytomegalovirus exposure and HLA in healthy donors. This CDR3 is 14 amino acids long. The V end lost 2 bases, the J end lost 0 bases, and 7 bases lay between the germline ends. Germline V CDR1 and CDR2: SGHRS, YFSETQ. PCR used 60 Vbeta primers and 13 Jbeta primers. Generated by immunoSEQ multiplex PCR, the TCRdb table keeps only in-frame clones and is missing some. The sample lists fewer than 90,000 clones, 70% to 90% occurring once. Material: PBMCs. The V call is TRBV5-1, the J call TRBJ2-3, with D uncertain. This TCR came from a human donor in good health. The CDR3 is CASSFLVSTDTQYF. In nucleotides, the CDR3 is TGCGCCAGCAGCTTTCTAGTAAGCACAGATACGCAGTATTTT.